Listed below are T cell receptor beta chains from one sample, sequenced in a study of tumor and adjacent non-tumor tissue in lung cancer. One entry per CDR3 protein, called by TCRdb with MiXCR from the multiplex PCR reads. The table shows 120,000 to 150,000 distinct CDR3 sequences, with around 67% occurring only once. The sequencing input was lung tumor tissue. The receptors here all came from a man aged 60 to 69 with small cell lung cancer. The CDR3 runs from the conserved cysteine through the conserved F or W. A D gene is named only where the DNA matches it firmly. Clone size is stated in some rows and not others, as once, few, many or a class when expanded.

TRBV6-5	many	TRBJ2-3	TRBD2	TGTGCCAGCCGGACTAGCGGCACAGATACGCAGTATTTT	CASRTSGTDTQYF
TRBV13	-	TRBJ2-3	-	TGTGCCAGCAGCTTAGTATTGGCAGAAGGGCCAGATACGCAGTATTTT	CASSLVLAEGPDTQYF
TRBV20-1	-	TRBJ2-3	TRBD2	TGCAGTACTAGTAGTAGCGGGGGCGCGTATTTT	CSTSSSGGAYF
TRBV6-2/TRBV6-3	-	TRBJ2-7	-	TGTGCCAGCAGCTCGCTATTTTCCTACGAGCAGTACTTC	CASSSLFSYEQYF
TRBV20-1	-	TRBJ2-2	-	TGCATCGTAGGGGGGAACACCGGGGAGCTGTTTTTT	CIVGGNTGELFF
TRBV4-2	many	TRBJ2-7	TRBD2	TGTGCCAGCAGCCAAGGGGCTAGCGGTTCCTACGAGCAGTACTTC	CASSQGASGSYEQYF
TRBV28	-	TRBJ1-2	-	TGTGCCAGCACTCCTAGGCTGTACTATGGCTACACCTTC	CASTPRLYYGYTF
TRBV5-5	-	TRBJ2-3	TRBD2	TGTGCCAGCAGCAGTAGCGGGATTGCAGATACGCAGTATTTT	CASSSSGIADTQYF
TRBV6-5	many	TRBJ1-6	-	TGTGCCAGCCGGCAGGGAAGTAATTCACCCCTCCACTTT	CASRQGSNSPLHF
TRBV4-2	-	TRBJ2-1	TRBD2	TGTGCCAATAGCCAAGCTAGCGGAAGCTACAATGAGCAGTTCTTC	CANSQASGSYNEQFF
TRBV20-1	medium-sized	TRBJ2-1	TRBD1	TGCAGTGCTCCCCTACCCGGGACAGGGGATGAGCAGTTCTTC	CSAPLPGTGDEQFF
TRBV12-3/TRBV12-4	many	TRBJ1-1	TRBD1	TGTGCCAGCAGTTTTGGACAGGAACGTTACACTGAAGCTTTCTTT	CASSFGQERYTEAFF
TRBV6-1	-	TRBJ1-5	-	TGTGCCAACAGTGAAGTAAGCAACCAGCCCCAGCATTTT	CANSEVSNQPQHF
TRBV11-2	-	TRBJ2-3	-	TGTGCCAGCAGCCCCAGCGTGACATGGTTATCTGATACGCAGTATTTT	CASSPSVTWLSDTQYF
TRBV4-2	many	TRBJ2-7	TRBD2	TGTGCCAGCAGCCAAGGGCCGGGAGGGAGCTCCTACGAGCAGTACTTC	CASSQGPGGSSYEQYF
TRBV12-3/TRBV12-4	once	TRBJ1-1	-	TGTGCCAGCAGTTTGATGGACACTGAAGCTTTCTTT	CASSLMDTEAFF
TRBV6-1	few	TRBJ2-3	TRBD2	TGTGCCATCTCCCGGACTAGTGGAAGTCCAGATACGCAGTATTTT	CAISRTSGSPDTQYF
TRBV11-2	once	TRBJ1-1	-	TGTGCCGGCAGCTTAGGTATCGGGGCCGTCACTGGAGCTTTCTTT	CAGSLGIGAVTGAFF
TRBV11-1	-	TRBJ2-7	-	TGTGCCAGCAGCGGACGGGGGCGTGAGCGGTACTTC	CASSGRGRERYF
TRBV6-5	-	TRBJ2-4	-	TGTGCCAGCAGTTACTCGGTGAAGTCGAGCATTCAGTACTTC	CASSYSVKSSIQYF
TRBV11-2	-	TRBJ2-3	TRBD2	TGTGCCAGCAGTTTAGGCGGGAGGGTCACAGATACGCAGTATTTT	CASSLGGRVTDTQYF
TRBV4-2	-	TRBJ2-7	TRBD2	TGTGCCAGTAGCCATAGCGGGAGTAGGAACGAGCGGTACTTC	CASSHSGSRNERYF
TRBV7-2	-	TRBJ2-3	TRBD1	TGTGCCAGCAGCTTAAGGGGGACAGATAGGCAATATTTT	CASSLRGTDRQYF
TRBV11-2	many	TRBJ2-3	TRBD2	TGTGCCAGCAGCTTATACCGAGCGGGAGGCACAGATACGCAGTATTTT	CASSLYRAGGTDTQYF
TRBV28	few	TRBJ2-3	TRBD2	TGTGCCAGCATCTGGGGGGGAGGGTCCGCAGATACGCAGTATTTT	CASIWGGGSADTQYF
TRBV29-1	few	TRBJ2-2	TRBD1	TGCAGCGTCTCAGGGGGCGGCAGCACCGGGGTGCTGTTTTTT	CSVSGGGSTGVLFF
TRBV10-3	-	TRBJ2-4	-	TGTGCCATCAGTGAGTCGTCGGCAGGGTATGGAGCCAAAAACATTCAGTACTTC	CAISESSAGYGAKNIQYF
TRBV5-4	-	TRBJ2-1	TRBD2	TGTGCCAGCAGCCCCCGTGGGGGGGGGATCAATGAGCAGTTCTTC	CASSPRGGGINEQFF
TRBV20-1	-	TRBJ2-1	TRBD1	TGCAGTGCTTACCGGGACAGGGACTTAAATGAGCAGTTCTTC	CSAYRDRDLNEQFF
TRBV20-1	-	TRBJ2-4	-	TGCAGTGTTAGGGCAGACGACAGGTTTCGAAACATCCAGTACTTC	CSVRADDRFRNIQYF